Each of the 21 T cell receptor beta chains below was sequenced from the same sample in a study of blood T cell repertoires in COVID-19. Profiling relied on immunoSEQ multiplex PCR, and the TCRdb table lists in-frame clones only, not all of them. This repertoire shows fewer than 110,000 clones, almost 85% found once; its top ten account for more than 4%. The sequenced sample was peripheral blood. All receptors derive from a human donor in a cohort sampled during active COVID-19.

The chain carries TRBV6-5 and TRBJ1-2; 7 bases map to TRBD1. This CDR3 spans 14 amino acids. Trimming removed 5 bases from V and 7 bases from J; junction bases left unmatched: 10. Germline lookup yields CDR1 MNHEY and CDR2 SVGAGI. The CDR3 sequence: CASSTSGGLGGYTF. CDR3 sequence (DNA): TGTGCCAGCAGTACTTCAGGGGGGCTGGGTGGCTACACCTTC.

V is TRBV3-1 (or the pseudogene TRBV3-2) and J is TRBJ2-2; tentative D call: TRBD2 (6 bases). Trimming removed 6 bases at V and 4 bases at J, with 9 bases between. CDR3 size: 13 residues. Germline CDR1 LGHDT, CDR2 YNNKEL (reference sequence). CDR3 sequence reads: CASRTSATGELFF. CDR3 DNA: TGTGCCAGCAGGACTAGTGCCACCGGGGAGCTGTTTTTT.

CDR3 in DNA: TGTGCCAGCAGTTTCCTTCAGGGGGCATACTATGGCTACACCTTC. Translation: CASSFLQGAYYGYTF. The chain employs TRBV28 and TRBJ1-2; 8 bases match TRBD1. Germline CDR1 and CDR2: MDHEN and SYDVKM. This CDR3 is built from 15 residues. J was trimmed by 3 bases and V by 3 bases; bases with no gene match: 6.

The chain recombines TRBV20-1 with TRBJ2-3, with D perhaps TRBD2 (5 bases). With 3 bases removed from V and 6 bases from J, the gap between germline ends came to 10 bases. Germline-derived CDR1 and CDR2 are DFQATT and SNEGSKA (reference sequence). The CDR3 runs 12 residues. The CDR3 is CSASGGVDTQYF. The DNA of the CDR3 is TGCAGTGCTAGTGGAGGCGTTGATACGCAGTATTTT.

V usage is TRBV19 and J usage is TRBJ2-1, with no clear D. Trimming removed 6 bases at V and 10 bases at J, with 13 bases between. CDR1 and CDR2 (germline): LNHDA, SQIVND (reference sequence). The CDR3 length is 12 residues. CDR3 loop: CASRAGPEEQFF. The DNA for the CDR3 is TGTGCCAGTAGGGCAGGCCCTGAAGAGCAGTTCTTC.

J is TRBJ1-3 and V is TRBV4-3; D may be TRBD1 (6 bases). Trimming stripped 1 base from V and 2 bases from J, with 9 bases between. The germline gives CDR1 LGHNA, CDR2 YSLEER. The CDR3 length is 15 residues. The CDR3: CASSQAQGTGNTIYF. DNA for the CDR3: TGCGCCAGCAGCCAAGCCCAGGGGACTGGAAACACCATATATTTT.

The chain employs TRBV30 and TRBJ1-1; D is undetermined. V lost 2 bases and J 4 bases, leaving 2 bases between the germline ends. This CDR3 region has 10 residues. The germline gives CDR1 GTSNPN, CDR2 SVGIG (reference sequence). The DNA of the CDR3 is TGTGCCTGGAGTCGCACTGAAGCTTTCTTT. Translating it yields CAWSRTEAFF.

The CDR3 protein is CASSQDKAGRTTEAFF. The DNA of the CDR3 is TGCGCCAGCAGCCAAGATAAGGCGGGGAGAACCACTGAAGCTTTCTTT. The chain is built from TRBV4-1 and TRBJ1-1; no definite D call. Trimming stripped 0 bases from V and 4 bases from J, with 15 bases between. Germline V gene lookup returns CDR1 MGHRA and CDR2 YSYEKL. This CDR3 is 16 amino acids long.

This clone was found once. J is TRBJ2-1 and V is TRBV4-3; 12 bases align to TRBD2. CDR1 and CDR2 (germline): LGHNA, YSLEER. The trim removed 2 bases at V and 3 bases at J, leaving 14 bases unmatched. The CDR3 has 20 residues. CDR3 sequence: CASSQTPPASGRAFYNEQFF. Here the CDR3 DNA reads TGCGCCAGCAGCCAAACTCCCCCCGCTAGCGGGAGGGCCTTCTACAATGAGCAGTTCTTC.

The CDR3 DNA reads TGTGCCAGCAGCCCGGGGTCAGATACGCAGTATTTT. Amino acid sequence: CASSPGSDTQYF. The chain links TRBV12-3 or TRBV12-4 to TRBJ2-3, with D perhaps matching TRBD2 (5 bases). The V end lost 6 bases, the J end lost 4 bases, and 8 bases lay between the germline ends. This CDR3 is 12 amino acids long.

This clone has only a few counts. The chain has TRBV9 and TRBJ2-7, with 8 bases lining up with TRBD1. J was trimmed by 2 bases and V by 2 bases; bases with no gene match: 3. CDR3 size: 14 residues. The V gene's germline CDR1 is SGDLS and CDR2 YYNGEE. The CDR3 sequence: CASSVDRVPYEQYF. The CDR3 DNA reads TGTGCCAGCAGCGTGGACAGGGTCCCCTACGAGCAGTACTTC.

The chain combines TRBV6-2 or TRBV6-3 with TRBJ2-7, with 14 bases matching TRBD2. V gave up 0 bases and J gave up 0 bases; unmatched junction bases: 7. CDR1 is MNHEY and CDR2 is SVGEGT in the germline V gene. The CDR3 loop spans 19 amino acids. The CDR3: CASSYSRTSGRLPSYEQYV. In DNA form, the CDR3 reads TGTGCCAGCAGTTACTCCAGGACTAGCGGGAGGCTGCCCTCCTACGAGCAGTACGTC.

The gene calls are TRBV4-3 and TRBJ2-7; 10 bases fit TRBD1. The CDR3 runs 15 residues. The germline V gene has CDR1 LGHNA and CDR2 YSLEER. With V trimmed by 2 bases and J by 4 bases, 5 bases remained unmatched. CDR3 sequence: CASSQTGTGVYEQYF. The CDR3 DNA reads TGCGCCAGCAGCCAAACCGGGACAGGGGTTTACGAGCAGTACTTC.

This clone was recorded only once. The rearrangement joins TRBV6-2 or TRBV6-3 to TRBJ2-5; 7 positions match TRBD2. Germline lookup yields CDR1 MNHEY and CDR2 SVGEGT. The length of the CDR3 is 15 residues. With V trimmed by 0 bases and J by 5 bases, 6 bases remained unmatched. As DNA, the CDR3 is TGTGCCAGCAGTTACTCGAACGGGGGGTGGGAGACCCAGTACTTC. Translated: CASSYSNGGWETQYF.

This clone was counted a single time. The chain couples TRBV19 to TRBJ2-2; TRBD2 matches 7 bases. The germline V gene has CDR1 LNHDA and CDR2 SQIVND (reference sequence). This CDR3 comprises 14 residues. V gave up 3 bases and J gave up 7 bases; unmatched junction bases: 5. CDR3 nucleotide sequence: TGTGCCAGTAGTATGCGGGAGTCGGGCGGGGAGCTGTTTTTT. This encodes CASSMRESGGELFF. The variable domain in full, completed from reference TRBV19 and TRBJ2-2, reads DGGITQSPKYLFRKEGQNVTLSCEQNLNHDAMYWYRQDPGQGLRLIYYSQIVNDFQKGDIAEGYSVSREKKESFPLTVTSAQKNPTAFYLCASSMRESGGELFFGEGSRLTVL.

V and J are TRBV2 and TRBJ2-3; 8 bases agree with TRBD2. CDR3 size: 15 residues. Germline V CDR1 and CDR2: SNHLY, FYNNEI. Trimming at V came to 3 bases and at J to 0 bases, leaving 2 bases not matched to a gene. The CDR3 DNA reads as TGTGCCAGCAGTGATTCTAGCGGGAGCACAGATACGCAGTATTTT. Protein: CASSDSSGSTDTQYF.

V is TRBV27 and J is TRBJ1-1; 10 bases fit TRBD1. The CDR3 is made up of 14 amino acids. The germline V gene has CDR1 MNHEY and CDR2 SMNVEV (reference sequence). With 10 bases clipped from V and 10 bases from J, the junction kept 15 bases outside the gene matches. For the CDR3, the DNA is TGTGCCACCTGGGGACAGGGGTCCCCTTCAGGAGCTTTCTTT. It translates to CATWGQGSPSGAFF.

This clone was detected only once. The chain's CDR3 is CASTKTGQGGTEAFF. Written as DNA, the CDR3 is TGCGCCAGCACGAAAACGGGACAGGGGGGGACTGAAGCTTTCTTT. This chain uses TRBV23-1 with TRBJ1-1; 11 bases fit TRBD1. TRBV23-1 is recorded as an ORF, its role being uncertain. The junction had 9 bases not matched to a gene; V was cut back by 7 bases and J by 5 bases. This CDR3 comprises 15 residues.

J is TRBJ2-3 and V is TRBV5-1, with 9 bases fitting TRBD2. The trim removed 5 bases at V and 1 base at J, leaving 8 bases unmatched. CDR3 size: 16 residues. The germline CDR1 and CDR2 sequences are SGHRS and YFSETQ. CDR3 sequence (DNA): TGCGCCAGCAGACGAACTAGCGGGTCGGGCACAGATACGCAGTATTTT. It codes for CASRRTSGSGTDTQYF.

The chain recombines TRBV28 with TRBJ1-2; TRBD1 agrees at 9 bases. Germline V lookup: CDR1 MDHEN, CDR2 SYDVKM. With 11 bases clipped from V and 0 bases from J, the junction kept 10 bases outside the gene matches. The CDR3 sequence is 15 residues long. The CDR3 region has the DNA TGTGCCTGTATGACAGGGGGTCGAGCTAACTATGGCTACACCTTC. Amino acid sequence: CACMTGGRANYGYTF.

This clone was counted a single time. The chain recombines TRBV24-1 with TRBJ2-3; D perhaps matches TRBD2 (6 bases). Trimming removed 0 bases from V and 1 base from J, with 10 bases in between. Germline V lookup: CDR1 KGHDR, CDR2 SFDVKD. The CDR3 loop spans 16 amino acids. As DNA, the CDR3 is TGTGCCACCAGTGATTTGCGGGGGACCGGCACAGATACGCAGTATTTT. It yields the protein CATSDLRGTGTDTQYF.